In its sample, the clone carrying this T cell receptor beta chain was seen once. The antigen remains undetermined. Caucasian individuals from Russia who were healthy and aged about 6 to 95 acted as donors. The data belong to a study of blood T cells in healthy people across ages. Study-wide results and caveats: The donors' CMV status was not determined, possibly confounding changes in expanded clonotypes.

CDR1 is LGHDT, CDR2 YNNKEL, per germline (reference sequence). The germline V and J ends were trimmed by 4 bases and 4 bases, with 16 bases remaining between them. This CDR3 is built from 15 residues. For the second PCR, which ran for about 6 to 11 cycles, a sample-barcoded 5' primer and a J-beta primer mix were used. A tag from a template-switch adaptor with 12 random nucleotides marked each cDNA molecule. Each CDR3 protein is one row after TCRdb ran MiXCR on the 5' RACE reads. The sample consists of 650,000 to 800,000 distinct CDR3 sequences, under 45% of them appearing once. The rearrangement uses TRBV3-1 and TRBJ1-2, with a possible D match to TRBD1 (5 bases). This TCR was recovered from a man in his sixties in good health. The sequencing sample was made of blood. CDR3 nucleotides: TGTGCCAGCAGCCTACCGGGAGCCGGGGGCTATGGCTACACCTTC. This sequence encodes CASSLPGAGGYGYTF.